This T cell receptor (beta chain) was identified during a study of response to subunit inactivated influenza vaccine. TCRdb re-analysed the RT-PCR reads in MiXCR, keeping a single row per CDR3 protein. The table records a few hundred thousand distinct CDR3 sequences, about 20% of them present only once. CDR3 size: 15 residues. With 0 bases removed from V and 2 bases from J, the gap between germline ends came to 8 bases. Looked up from germline, CDR1 is SGHDN and CDR2 is FVKESK. The TCR sequence derives from a man between 50 and 69 years old who received an inactivated influenza vaccine. The starting material was PBMCs from blood, obtained approximately 22 months after vaccination. The V and J genes are TRBV14 and TRBJ1-3; unclear D gene. The CDR3 is CASSQERQAGNTIYF. For the CDR3, the DNA is TGTGCCAGCAGCCAAGAGCGGCAGGCTGGAAACACCATATATTTT.